The 7 T cell receptor beta chains below come from one sample, sequenced in a study of shared clonotypes between healthy human individuals. TCRdb's table, derived via immunoSEQ multiplex PCR, lists solely in-frame clones and lacks some. The repertoire holds roughly 2.5 million clones, with around nine tenths as singletons. Sequencing was performed on naive CD4+ T cells sorted from blood. Subset noted: CD45RA+ positively selected. The receptors were gathered from a man in his late teens or twenties in good health.

The chain joins TRBV7-9 to TRBJ1-2, with D maybe TRBD1 (6 bases). Germline V lookup: CDR1 SEHNR, CDR2 FQNEAQ (reference sequence). The CDR3 sequence is 13 residues long. V lost 6 bases and J lost 4, with 12 bases in between. The chain's CDR3 is CASSLLGAYGYTF. DNA for the CDR3: TGTGCCAGCAGTCTACTGGGGGCCTATGGCTACACCTTC.

The genes are TRBV10-3 and TRBJ2-5; a possible D gene is TRBD2 (7 bases). V lost 7 bases, J lost 4 bases, and 13 bases lay in between. Germline V gene sequence: CDR1 ENHRY, CDR2 SYGVKD. The CDR3 is 13 residues long. The DNA of the CDR3 is TGTGCCATCAAACAGGGCGGGGGAGAGACCCAGTACTTC. Translation: CAIKQGGGETQYF.

The chain employs TRBV6-5 and TRBJ2-2, with 7 positions matching TRBD2. The CDR3 has 16 residues. From germline, CDR1 is MNHEY and CDR2 SVGAGI. Germline trimming cut 2 bases from V and 4 bases from J; bases unmatched to any gene: 7. The CDR3 coding sequence is TGTGCCAGCAGTTACGCGGGAGTGTTAGGCACCGGGGAGCTGTTTTTT. Its translation: CASSYAGVLGTGELFF.

The chain uses TRBV7-8 and TRBJ1-2, with D hard to call. V was pared by 5 bases and J by 8 bases, with 15 bases between. Germline CDR1 SGHVS, CDR2 FQNEAQ. This CDR3 has 13 residues. The CDR3 sequence: CASSPTWGSGYTF. The DNA for the CDR3 is TGTGCCAGCAGCCCGACTTGGGGTTCCGGCTACACCTTC.

The chain recombines TRBV27 with TRBJ2-7; 10 positions match TRBD1. The trim removed 5 bases at V and 5 bases at J, leaving 9 bases unmatched. Germline lookup yields CDR1 MNHEY and CDR2 SMNVEV (reference sequence). This CDR3 has 15 amino acids. The DNA for the CDR3 is TGTGCCAGCAGTCCAAACCGGGACAGGGGTCACGAGCAGTACTTC. Protein: CASSPNRDRGHEQYF.

The chain couples TRBV6-1 to TRBJ1-6; possible D gene TRBD1, 6 bases. Trimming took 0 bases from V and 9 from J, leaving 9 bases between them. The CDR3 spans 14 residues. Per germline, CDR1 MNHNS and CDR2 SASEGT. The CDR3 loop reads CASSEAGGASPLHF. CDR3 in DNA: TGTGCCAGCAGTGAAGCCGGGGGGGCTTCACCCCTCCACTTT.

The V and J genes are TRBV5-1 and TRBJ1-4; the match to TRBD1 covers 9 bases. The CDR3 contains 18 residues. Unmatched junction bases numbered 7, after V lost 0 bases and J lost 1 base. Germline V lookup: CDR1 SGHRS, CDR2 YFSETQ. CDR3 protein: CASSLGFDRGETNEKLFF. The DNA of the CDR3 is TGCGCCAGCAGCTTGGGATTCGACAGGGGGGAAACTAATGAAAAACTGTTTTTT. The variable domain in full, completed from reference TRBV5-1 and TRBJ1-4, reads KAGVTQTPRYLIKTRGQQVTLSCSPISGHRSVSWYQQTPGQGLQFLFEYFSETQRNKGNFPGRFSGRQFSNSRSEMNVSTLELGDSALYLCASSLGFDRGETNEKLFFGSGTQLSVL.